This TCR beta chain was sequenced during a study of technical replicates of blood from a handful of donors. Clones were sequenced by immunoSEQ multiplex PCR, and TCRdb holds only the in-frame ones, with some missing. The sample lists tens of thousands of clones, around 95% occurring once. This CDR3 is 15 amino acids long. Trimming cost V 3 bases and J 6 bases; bases outside gene matches: 7. In germline, CDR1 is MGHRA, CDR2 YSYEKL. The sequence derives from a human donor in good health. The material sequenced was T cells isolated from PBMCs. The chain carries TRBV4-1 and TRBJ1-4, with 7 positions matching TRBD1. The CDR3 loop is CASSQSRTGYEKLFF. For the CDR3, the DNA is TGCGCCAGCAGCCAGAGCCGGACAGGCTATGAAAAACTGTTTTTT.